Listed below are T cell receptor beta chains from one sample, sequenced in a study of glioma-infiltrating T cells after dendritic cell vaccination. The table came from immunoSEQ multiplex PCR; TCRdb's copy has only in-frame clones and leaves some out. This table holds 65,000 to 80,000 clones, 81% found once. The material sequenced was blood, taken before dendritic cell vaccination. These receptors were collected from a human donor with glioblastoma. The CDR3 runs from the conserved cysteine through the conserved F or W. A D gene is named only where the DNA matches it firmly. A clone size is listed for some rows: how often the clone was seen (once, few, many), or a class if it is expanded.

j_gene,v_gene,d_gene,abundance,len,CDR3aa,CDR3nt
TRBJ2-1,TRBV7-2,TRBD1,NA,15,CASSLAGTGPAEQFF,TGTGCCAGCAGCTTAGCCGGGACAGGGCCGGCTGAGCAGTTCTTC
TRBJ1-5,TRBV5-1,NA,NA,14,CASSLEAGQQPQHF,TGCGCCAGCAGCTTGGAAGCTGGGCAACAGCCCCAGCATTTT
TRBJ1-6,TRBV9,TRBD1,NA,16,CASSGRGQGGDSPLHF,TGTGCCAGCAGCGGAAGGGGACAGGGAGGTGATTCACCCCTCCACTTT
TRBJ1-6,TRBV5-8,TRBD1,NA,14,CASSYGDSNSPLHF,TGTGCCAGCAGCTACGGGGACAGTAATTCACCCCTCCACTTT
TRBJ2-7,TRBV2,NA,NA,15,CASMPDRSITYEQYF,TGTGCCAGCATGCCCGACAGGAGTATAACCTACGAGCAGTACTTC
TRBJ1-2,TRBV10-2,TRBD1,NA,13,CASSETGDYGYTF,TGCGCCAGCAGTGAGACAGGGGACTATGGCTACACCTTC
TRBJ1-1,TRBV25-1,NA,once,15,CASSAWSGGPTEAFF,TGTGCCAGCAGTGCTTGGTCGGGGGGCCCGACTGAAGCTTTCTTT
TRBJ2-4,TRBV6-6,TRBD2,NA,16,CASSLPGLAAKNIQYF,TGTGCCAGCAGCCTCCCGGGACTAGCGGCCAAAAACATTCAGTACTTC
TRBJ1-2,TRBV29-1,TRBD1,NA,15,CSVGQPGQVADGYTF,TGCAGCGTCGGCCAGCCGGGACAGGTTGCCGATGGCTACACCTTC
TRBJ1-5,TRBV11-2,NA,NA,15,CASSLGLQSNQPQHF,TGTGCCAGCAGCTTGGGTCTACAGAGCAATCAGCCCCAGCATTTT
TRBJ1-2,TRBV19,TRBD1,once,14,CASRDGTGNYGYTF,TGTGCCAGTAGAGACGGGACAGGGAACTATGGCTACACCTTC
TRBJ2-3,TRBV5-6,TRBD1,NA,14,CASSLSQVGQGRYF,TGTGCCAGCAGCTTGTCCCAAGTGGGACAGGGTCGCTATTTT
TRBJ2-1,TRBV2,NA,NA,16,CASSEAAGRPLVEQFF,TGTGCCAGCAGTGAAGCTGCAGGGAGGCCGTTGGTTGAGCAGTTCTTC
TRBJ1-2,TRBV6-5,NA,NA,14,CASSYSGVDYGYTF,TGTGCCAGCAGTTACTCAGGGGTTGACTATGGCTACACCTTC
TRBJ1-1,TRBV5-1,NA,NA,15,CASSQLPAQGSEAFF,TGCGCCAGCAGCCAATTGCCGGCACAGGGTTCTGAAGCTTTCTTT
TRBJ1-1,TRBV14,NA,NA,14,CASSLDTPNTEAFF,TGTGCCAGCAGCCTGGACACTCCGAACACTGAAGCTTTCTTT
TRBJ2-7,TRBV5-6,NA,NA,14,CASSLGNSRYEQYF,TGTGCCAGCAGCTTGGGGAATAGCCGCTACGAGCAGTACTTC
TRBJ1-1,TRBV5-1,NA,NA,15,CASSLSDSPVAEAFF,TGCGCCAGCAGCTTGTCGGACAGCCCTGTTGCTGAAGCTTTCTTT
TRBJ2-7,TRBV4-3,NA,NA,14,CASSLLDSRGEQYF,TGCGCCAGCAGCCTACTGGACAGTCGCGGCGAGCAGTACTTC
TRBJ2-5,TRBV9,NA,NA,15,CASSVESSHQETQYF,TGTGCCAGCAGCGTAGAGAGTAGTCACCAAGAGACCCAGTACTTC
TRBJ1-1,TRBV9,NA,NA,14,CASSVGSLNTEAFF,TGTGCCAGCAGCGTAGGTAGCTTAAACACTGAAGCTTTCTTT
TRBJ2-5,TRBV5-1,NA,NA,13,CASSFTGEETQYF,TGCGCCAGCAGCTTTACGGGGGAAGAGACCCAGTACTTC
TRBJ1-4,TRBV4-2,TRBD1,NA,17,CASSQEGLGTGSEKLFF,TGTGCCAGCAGCCAAGAAGGGCTTGGGACAGGGAGTGAAAAACTGTTTTTT
TRBJ2-7,TRBV27,NA,NA,13,CASSTRTSYEQYF,TGTGCCAGCAGTACGCGGACAAGCTACGAGCAGTACTTC
TRBJ1-2,TRBV10-3,NA,NA,14,CAISDSVTNYGYTF,TGTGCCATCAGTGATAGCGTAACTAACTATGGCTACACCTTC
TRBJ1-2,TRBV19,NA,once,14,CASIGAGATYGYTF,TGTGCCAGTATTGGGGCAGGGGCGACATATGGCTACACCTTC
TRBJ1-3,TRBV7-2,NA,NA,14,CASSLGGDWDTIYF,TGTGCCAGCAGTTTGGGAGGGGATTGGGACACCATATATTTT
TRBJ1-2,TRBV19,NA,NA,14,CASSFSTANYGYTF,TGTGCCAGTAGTTTCTCGACAGCTAACTATGGCTACACCTTC
TRBJ2-1,TRBV9,NA,NA,15,CASSVKINPRDEQFF,TGTGCCAGCAGCGTAAAAATAAACCCTCGGGATGAGCAGTTCTTC
TRBJ1-1,TRBV27,NA,once,13,CASSLKGGAEAFF,TGTGCCAGCAGTCTAAAAGGGGGGGCAGAAGCTTTCTTT
TRBJ2-7,TRBV7-9,TRBD1,medium-sized,15,CASSLDGTGDFEQYF,TGTGCCAGCAGCTTAGACGGGACAGGGGATTTCGAGCAGTACTTC
TRBJ1-1,TRBV19,NA,NA,14,CASSTTGMNTEAFF,TGTGCCAGTAGTACGACAGGCATGAACACTGAAGCTTTCTTT
TRBJ2-7,TRBV7-2,TRBD1,NA,14,CASSQGQGTIEQYF,TGTGCCAGCAGCCAGGGACAGGGGACGATCGAGCAGTACTTC
TRBJ2-5,TRBV5-1,TRBD2,NA,17,CASSLGTAGTPQETQYF,TGCGCCAGCAGCTTGGGTACAGCGGGGACTCCACAAGAGACCCAGTACTTC
TRBJ2-2,TRBV2,NA,NA,13,CASRNSNTGELFF,TGTGCCAGCAGGAACTCGAACACCGGGGAGCTGTTTTTT
TRBJ2-2,TRBV9,NA,NA,15,CASSVAGFNTGELFF,TGTGCCAGCAGCGTAGCAGGTTTTAACACCGGGGAGCTGTTTTTT
TRBJ2-7,TRBV7-2,TRBD2,few,16,CASSMGGVVWEYEQYF,TGTGCCAGCAGCATGGGGGGGGTAGTGTGGGAATACGAGCAGTACTTC
TRBJ1-2,TRBV6-6,NA,NA,13,CASIDGGSYGYTF,TGTGCCAGCATCGACGGAGGGAGCTATGGCTACACCTTC
TRBJ1-6,TRBV28,NA,NA,17,CASSSGGRGSYNSPLHF,TGTGCCAGCAGTTCGGGGGGAAGGGGGTCCTATAATTCACCCCTCCACTTT
TRBJ1-3,TRBV30,NA,NA,12,CAWTATGNTIYF,TGTGCCTGGACTGCGACTGGAAACACCATATATTTT